One sample yielded the 28 T cell receptor beta chains listed below, sequenced in a study of response to subunit inactivated influenza vaccine. In TCRdb, the RT-PCR reads were re-called with MiXCR into one record per CDR3 protein. The data hold 150,000 to 200,000 distinct CDR3 sequences, with approximately 12% observed a single time. In addition, the sample was reused for a study of T cells expressing NK-cell markers. That study reports: TCR beta libraries carry UMIs added by 5'RACE template switching.

The sample consisted of CD8+ T cells sorted from PBMCs, taken 11 to 12 days after vaccination. Receptors were obtained from a man aged 45-60 years who received an inactivated influenza vaccine.

The chain has TRBV19 and TRBJ2-7, with 10 nucleotides matching TRBD1. The ends lost 4 bases at V and 3 bases at J; junction bases unmatched: 6. This CDR3 contains 15 residues. Germline CDR1 and CDR2: LNHDA and SQIVND (reference sequence). DNA of the CDR3: TGTGCCAGTAGTAATCCCGGGACAGGGGACTACGAGCAGTACTTC. It encodes CASSNPGTGDYEQYF.

This chain joins TRBV12-3 or TRBV12-4 and TRBJ2-7; D is possibly TRBD1 (5 bases). This CDR3 has 13 amino acids. V was pared by 2 bases and J by 6 bases, with 11 bases between. The CDR3 reads CASSLNQGSEQYF. As DNA, the CDR3 is TGTGCCAGCAGTTTAAATCAGGGTTCCGAGCAGTACTTC.

The rearrangement uses TRBV29-1 and TRBJ2-1, with TRBD2 identical over 8 bases. The CDR3 contains 15 residues. Germline CDR1 is SQVTM and CDR2 is ANQGSEA. J gave up 6 bases and V 4 bases, and 11 bases lay outside the gene matches. The chain's CDR3 is CSVVVAGGLGNEQFF. As DNA, the CDR3 is TGCAGCGTTGTAGTGGCGGGAGGACTTGGCAATGAGCAGTTCTTC.

This clonotype was counted many times. The rearrangement joins TRBV4-1 to TRBJ2-7; 7 nucleotides agree with TRBD1. V was clipped by 6 bases and J by 2 bases; unmatched bases: 10. The CDR3 length is 15 residues. Germline V gives CDR1 MGHRA, CDR2 YSYEKL. This CDR3 is CASRQTETGTYEQYF. The CDR3, as DNA: TGCGCCAGCAGACAAACCGAGACAGGGACCTACGAGCAGTACTTC.

This clonotype was seen more than once but under ten times. The chain recombines TRBV7-9 with TRBJ1-2; a weak D match, TRBD1 (5 bases). Looked up from germline, CDR1 is SEHNR and CDR2 is FQNEAQ (reference sequence). The CDR3 is 14 amino acids. Trimming shortened V by 4 bases and J by 6 bases, and 15 bases separated the two germline ends. The DNA for the CDR3 is TGTGCCAGCAGCTCCACCCGGGACGCAAATGGCTACACCTTC. Translating gives CASSSTRDANGYTF.

The chain carries TRBV20-1 and TRBJ2-7; perhaps D is TRBD1 or TRBD2 (6 bases each). The CDR3 has 15 amino acids. Per the germline V gene, CDR1 is DFQATT and CDR2 is SNEGSKA (reference sequence). V lost 0 bases and J 3 bases, leaving 15 bases between the germline ends. The CDR3 DNA reads as TGCAGTGCTAGAGATTTGGAGGGGGTATACTACGAGCAGTACTTC. Encoded protein: CSARDLEGVYYEQYF.

This clonotype was detected only a few times. The chain combines TRBV28 with TRBJ2-7; weak D call: TRBD1 (5 bases). Germline V gene data show CDR1 as MDHEN and CDR2 as SYDVKM. The germline V and J ends were trimmed by 6 bases and 1 base, with 16 bases remaining between them. There are 15 residues in the CDR3. The CDR3 region is CASSLLAGLSYEQYF. The DNA of the CDR3 is TGTGCCAGCAGCTTGCTGGCAGGGCTATCCTACGAGCAGTACTTC. Supplemented by reference TRBV28 and TRBJ2-7, the full variable domain reads DVKVTQSSRYLVKRTGEKVFLECVQDMDHENMFWYRQDPGLGLRLIYFSYDVKMKEKGDIPEGYSVSREKKERFSLILESASTNQTSMYLCASSLLAGLSYEQYFGPGTRLTVT.

This chain uses TRBV12-3 or TRBV12-4 with TRBJ2-4; D ambiguous. This CDR3 contains 14 residues. Trimming cost V 2 bases and J 13 bases, with 18 bases left between them. The CDR3 loop reads CASSLIAGFEEQYF. The CDR3 DNA sequence: TGTGCCAGCAGTTTAATAGCTGGTTTCGAGGAGCAGTACTTC.

V is TRBV7-9 and J is TRBJ2-3; TRBD2 agrees at 9 bases. Trimming took 1 base from V and 4 from J; bases not matched to a gene: 3. This CDR3 comprises 15 residues. Germline values: CDR1 SEHNR, CDR2 FQNEAQ (reference sequence). Here the CDR3 DNA reads TGTGCCAGCAGCTTAGGGCTAGCGGGGTCAGATACGCAGTATTTT. Amino acid sequence: CASSLGLAGSDTQYF.

This sequence joins TRBV10-3 and TRBJ2-1, with 8 bases identical to TRBD2. Germline loops: CDR1 ENHRY, CDR2 SYGVKD. The junction had 8 bases not matched to a gene; V was cut back by 5 bases and J by 8 bases. CDR3 size: 14 residues. For the CDR3, the DNA is TGTGCCATCAGTAGGAGCGGGAGTAGAGATGAGCAGTTCTTC. It translates to CAISRSGSRDEQFF.

This clonotype was picked up a small number of times. The J gene is TRBJ1-1, the V gene TRBV9; D may be TRBD1 (6 bases). Germline V gene data show CDR1 as SGDLS and CDR2 as YYNGEE. The ends were cut back, 3 bases at V and 3 bases at J, with 12 bases in the middle. This CDR3 has 14 amino acids. CDR3: CASSDRVGDTEAFF. For the CDR3, the DNA is TGTGCCAGCAGCGACAGGGTCGGTGACACTGAAGCTTTCTTT.

This clonotype was detected ten times or more. The genes are TRBV7-2 and TRBJ2-1; D is possibly TRBD2 (6 bases). CDR1 is SGHTA, CDR2 FQGNSA, per germline. The CDR3 spans 15 residues. V dropped 5 bases and J dropped 3 bases, with 14 bases sitting between them. CDR3 sequence: CASSPGTSRYNEQFF. CDR3 coding DNA: TGTGCCAGCAGCCCCGGGACTTCGCGCTACAATGAGCAGTTCTTC.

Concerning this clonotype itself: Germline and junction disagree at one end, which may indicate a read error. The chain links TRBV11-2 to TRBJ2-7; TRBD1 matches 10 bases. The CDR3 spans 16 residues. The germline gives CDR1 SGHAT, CDR2 FQNNGV. CDR3 residues: CAGSLASGQGIYEQYF. In DNA, the CDR3 is TGTGCCGGCAGCTTAGCTTCGGGACAGGGGATTTACGAGCAGTACTTC. The complete variable domain, with remaining parts taken from reference TRBV11-2 and TRBJ2-7, reads EAGVAQSPRYKIIEKRQSVAFWCNPISGHATLYWYQQILGQGPKLLIQFQNNGVVDDSQLPKDRFSAERLKGVDSTLKIQPAKLEDSAVYLCAGSLASGQGIYEQYFGPGTRLTVT.

The chain joins TRBV27 to TRBJ2-3; 11 bases are shared with TRBD2. CDR3 length equals 16 residues. Germline CDR1 MNHEY, CDR2 SMNVEV (reference sequence). After removal of 10 bases from V and 5 bases from J, the junction contained 14 bases not matched to a gene. CDR3 loop: CATRRSGRALGDTQYF. CDR3 nucleotide sequence: TGTGCCACCCGGCGTAGCGGGAGGGCCCTTGGAGATACGCAGTATTTT.

The sample holds a few counts of this clonotype. The chain recombines TRBV30 with TRBJ2-2; D not resolved. This CDR3 is built from 13 residues. Per germline, CDR1 GTSNPN and CDR2 SVGIG (reference sequence). Trimming cost V 0 bases and J 6 bases, with 8 bases left between them. CDR3 bases: TGTGCCTGGAGTGTACTTGGCCCCGGGGAGCTGTTTTTT. Amino acid sequence: CAWSVLGPGELFF.

In this sample, this clonotype turned up a few times. The V and J genes are TRBV2 and TRBJ2-1; D is uncertain. This CDR3 contains 15 residues. V shed 4 bases and J shed 0 bases, with 10 bases lying between them. The germline V gene has CDR1 SNHLY and CDR2 FYNNEI. This chain's CDR3 is CASSGGSSSYNEQFF. As DNA, the CDR3 is TGTGCCAGCAGTGGGGGTTCTAGCTCCTACAATGAGCAGTTCTTC.

This clonotype was recorded many times. V gene TRBV5-6 combines with J gene TRBJ2-7; D unclear. Germline values: CDR1 SGHDT, CDR2 YYEEEE. The CDR3 length is 14 residues. V shed 0 bases and J shed 2 bases, with 9 bases lying between them. The CDR3: CASSLEGDTYEQYF. For the CDR3, the DNA is TGTGCCAGCAGCTTGGAGGGCGACACCTACGAGCAGTACTTC.

This clonotype has only a few counts. The CDR3 region has the DNA TGTGCCAGCAGTAACACAGGGTTCTCAGACACTGAAGCTTTCTTT. Translation gives CASSNTGFSDTEAFF. The chain is built from TRBV27 and TRBJ1-1; perhaps TRBD1 as D (6 bases). V lost 5 bases and J lost 3, with 16 bases in between. There are 15 residues in the CDR3. CDR1 and CDR2 from the germline V gene are MNHEY and SMNVEV (reference sequence).

The chain has TRBV27 and TRBJ2-5; no clear D. The CDR3 has 14 amino acids. Germline V gene data show CDR1 as MNHEY and CDR2 as SMNVEV (reference sequence). V gave up 3 bases and J gave up 2 bases, with 10 bases separating them. The CDR3 coding sequence is TGTGCCAGCAGTTTGCAGGCCAGACAAGAGACCCAGTACTTC. Amino acid sequence: CASSLQARQETQYF.

This clonotype occurred a few times. This chain connects TRBV29-1 to TRBJ2-5; TRBD2 matches 14 bases. This CDR3 region has 17 residues. Losses at the gene ends were 4 bases for V and 5 bases for J; bases not matched to a gene: 12. The germline V gene has CDR1 SQVTM and CDR2 ANQGSEA. The CDR3 nucleotides are TGCAGCGTTGGGGCCACGACTAGCGGGGGGGCCGGTGAGACCCAGTACTTC. Translation gives CSVGATTSGGAGETQYF.

Only a few counts were recorded for this clonotype. The chain uses TRBV2 and TRBJ2-5; D is possibly TRBD1 (6 bases). The CDR3 totals 16 residues. Germline values: CDR1 SNHLY, CDR2 FYNNEI. V gave up 5 bases and J gave up 2 bases, with 18 bases separating them. The chain's CDR3 is CASSIYRVLGQETQYF. The CDR3 DNA is TGTGCCAGCAGTATATACAGGGTTTTAGGTCAAGAGACCCAGTACTTC.

This clonotype was detected only a few times. The chain recombines TRBV15 with TRBJ1-4; D is unresolved. CDR3 length: 12 amino acids. Per the germline V gene, CDR1 is LNHNV and CDR2 is YYDKDF (reference sequence). The V end lost 2 bases, the J end lost 6 bases, and 4 bases lay between the germline ends. The CDR3 region is CATSRMDEKLFF. CDR3 nucleotides: TGTGCCACCAGCAGAATGGATGAAAAACTGTTTTTT. Based on the CDR3 plus reference TRBV15 and TRBJ1-4, the full variable domain is DAMVIQNPRYQVTQFGKPVTLSCSQTLNHNVMYWYQQKSSQAPKLLFHYYDKDFNNEADTPDNFQSRRPNTSFCFLDIRSPGLGDTAMYLCATSRMDEKLFFGSGTQLSVL.

The chain recombines TRBV20-1 with TRBJ2-7; the match to TRBD2 covers 15 bases. This CDR3 is 14 amino acids long. Germline V gives CDR1 DFQATT, CDR2 SNEGSKA (reference sequence). V was clipped by 4 bases and J by 6 bases; unmatched bases: 4. The CDR3 DNA follows: TGCAGTGCTATGGGACTAGCGGGAGGAGGCGAGCAGTACTTC. This sequence encodes CSAMGLAGGGEQYF.

This clonotype has just a few counts. The chain combines TRBV7-2 with TRBJ2-2, with TRBD2 matching 8 bases. Germline loops: CDR1 SGHTA, CDR2 FQGNSA. V was clipped by 5 bases and J by 7 bases; unmatched bases: 9. CDR3 length equals 15 residues. Written as DNA, the CDR3 is TGTGCCAGCAGCGCCAGCGGGGGCCCCGGCGGGGAGCTGTTTTTT. It specifies CASSASGGPGGELFF.

This clonotype has only a few counts. This chain connects TRBV6-5 to TRBJ2-1, with D perhaps being TRBD1 or TRBD2 (5 bases each). Germline V lookup: CDR1 MNHEY, CDR2 SVGAGI. This CDR3 contains 11 residues. V dropped 2 bases and J dropped 15 bases, with 11 bases sitting between them. DNA of the CDR3: TGTGCCAGCAGTTACGGGGGTCTTTGGTTCTTC. It specifies CASSYGGLWFF.

This clonotype was seen at least ten times. The genes are TRBV12-3 or TRBV12-4 and TRBJ2-2; D might be TRBD1 (6 bases). The length of the CDR3 is 15 residues. Trimming took 6 bases from V and 1 from J, leaving 12 bases between them. CDR3 nucleotide sequence: TGTGCCAGCAGGAGAAGGGGACAGAACACCGGGGAGCTGTTTTTT. Protein sequence: CASRRRGQNTGELFF.

This clonotype was counted only a few times. V usage is TRBV6-1 and J usage is TRBJ1-6; 11 bases agree with TRBD1. The CDR3 covers 14 residues. Germline lookup yields CDR1 MNHNS and CDR2 SASEGT. Unmatched junction bases numbered 7, after V lost 5 bases and J lost 13 bases. The CDR3 loop is CASSTGQGVPPLHF. DNA of the CDR3: TGTGCCAGCAGTACGGGACAGGGGGTCCCCCCCCTCCACTTT.

This clonotype appeared a few times. The chain's CDR3 is CASSPRRKRANTEAFF. The CDR3 nucleotides are TGTGCCAGCAGTCCCAGGCGTAAGAGGGCGAACACTGAAGCTTTCTTT. The V and J genes are TRBV12-3 or TRBV12-4 and TRBJ1-1; D is unresolved. The V end lost 5 bases, the J end lost 1 base, and 17 bases lay between the germline ends. This CDR3 spans 16 amino acids.